These 3 T cell receptor beta chains originate from one sample sequenced in a study of identical twins. Each CDR3 protein is one row after TCRdb ran MiXCR on the 5' RACE reads. This table holds approximately 220,000 distinct CDR3 sequences, roughly a tenth found once. The sample taken for sequencing was memory (CD45RO+) T cells sorted from blood. The receptors shown here come from a woman aged 18 to 35 in good health.

This clonotype was detected only a few times. In nucleotides, the CDR3 is TGTGCCAGCAGCCCAGGGTCTCGCTATGGCTACACCTTC. Translated: CASSPGSRYGYTF. V usage is TRBV21-1 and J usage is TRBJ1-2; the table assigns TRBD1, which was not confirmed against the DNA. TRBV21-1 represents a pseudogene. The CDR3 sequence is 13 residues long.

This chain joins TRBV27 and TRBJ2-1; 13 nucleotides match TRBD2. Unmatched junction bases numbered 6, after V lost 6 bases and J lost 7 bases. CDR1 and CDR2 from the germline V gene are MNHEY and SMNVEV (reference sequence). The CDR3 runs to 15 residues. CDR3 DNA: TGTGCCAGCAGCTCTCTACTAGCGGGAGGGAATGAGCAGTTCTTC. Its protein is CASSSLLAGGNEQFF.

The chain recombines TRBV20-1 with TRBJ2-7, with D perhaps matching TRBD1 or TRBD2 (5 bases each). The ends were cut back, 6 bases at V and 3 bases at J, with 15 bases in the middle. The CDR3 is 13 amino acids. Germline loops: CDR1 DFQATT, CDR2 SNEGSKA (reference sequence). CDR3 sequence: CSADQGPNYEQYF. Written as DNA, the CDR3 is TGCAGTGCAGACCAGGGACCTAACTACGAGCAGTACTTC.